This TCR beta chain was sequenced during a study of monozygotic twins with inflammatory bowel disease. The CDR3 has 15 residues. Looked up from germline, CDR1 is MDHEN and CDR2 is SYDVKM. TCRdb reanalyzed the 5' RACE reads and collapses them to one entry per CDR3 protein, without DNA. The table gives approximately 400,000 distinct CDR3 sequences; the top ten clones make up more than 2% of it. The sequence came from a human donor with ulcerative colitis or Crohn's disease, or a healthy co-twin of an affected twin (not recorded which). Sequenced material: blood. This chain joins TRBV28 and TRBJ2-2; the TCRdb D gene call, TRBD2, has no DNA to confirm it. The CDR3 loop is CASSLNLPRDGELFF.